The clone carrying this T cell receptor beta chain was counted a few times. Antigen specificity is unknown. The data were taken from a study of T-cell reconstitution after alpha-beta-depleted transplantation in children. General study points: TCRbeta diversity was high at day 60 in some patients (a result of surviving recipient T cells and thymic progenitors).

The CDR3 loop spans 14 amino acids. Between the trimmed V and J ends, which lost 4 bases and 5 bases, there was a span of 11 bases. Germline V gene lookup returns CDR1 SGHTA and CDR2 FQGNSA. Library preparation (for TCRbeta) was performed with unique molecular identifiers. TCRdb reprocessed the PCR reads with MiXCR, giving one entry per CDR3 protein. Here the sample spans 95,000 to 120,000 distinct CDR3 sequences, 5.5% to 7% being singletons. The TCR originated in a male patient aged 2-15 years who had a stem cell transplant for acute lymphoblastic leukemia, so the T cells may come from the graft donor. The sample here was PBMCs, mostly from graft donor cells, taken 360 days after TCRalphabeta/CD19-depleted stem cell transplant. The chain combines TRBV7-2 with TRBJ2-2; tentatively, D is TRBD1 (6 bases). The CDR3 DNA sequence: TGTGCCAGCAGCTGGGGGCTCGGGACCGGGGAGCTGTTTTTT. Its translation is CASSWGLGTGELFF.